The clone carrying this TCR beta chain appeared once. Its antigen is still unknown. In germline, CDR1 is SGDLS, CDR2 YYNGEE. The J segment lost 8 bases and the V segment lost 4 bases, leaving 14 bases of the junction unmatched. This CDR3 has 16 residues. This entry belongs to a study of response to subunit inactivated influenza vaccine. General observations from the study: It was the authors' suggestion that each seasonal influenza vaccination recruits few new T cells.

Each CDR3 protein is one row after TCRdb ran MiXCR on the RT-PCR reads. The data hold roughly 170,000 distinct CDR3 sequences, with approximately 9.2% observed a single time. The receptor's source is a man aged 50 to 59 who received an inactivated influenza vaccine. The source material was non-naive T cells sorted from PBMCs, sampled on the day of vaccination. The chain has TRBV9 and TRBJ2-1; TRBD2 matches 8 bases. The DNA of the CDR3 is TGTGCCAGCAGCCGAAGGACTAGCTTGTTGGTCCATGAGCAGTTCTTC. As protein: CASSRRTSLLVHEQFF.